This TCR beta chain was identified in a study of shared clonotypes between healthy human individuals. Each replicate PCR on the sorted subsets used 150 to 200 ng DNA (around 30,000 T cell genomes). TCRdb's copy holds only in-frame clones and misses some; the assay was immunoSEQ multiplex PCR. The sample lists roughly 500,000 clones, 90% to 97% occurring once. CDR1 and CDR2 (germline): SGHNT, YYREEE (reference sequence). Trimming cost V 3 bases and J 0 bases; bases outside gene matches: 9. CDR3 length: 17 amino acids. The sequenced material came from naive CD4+ T cells sorted from blood. The subset is: CD45RA+ positively selected. This receptor was identified in a woman aged 30 to 39 in good health. The gene calls are TRBV5-4 and TRBJ2-4, with TRBD1 matching 7 bases. CDR3 in amino acids: CASSSGQLGIAKNIQYF. CDR3 nucleotide sequence: TGTGCCAGCAGCTCGGGACAGTTAGGGATAGCCAAAAACATTCAGTACTTC.